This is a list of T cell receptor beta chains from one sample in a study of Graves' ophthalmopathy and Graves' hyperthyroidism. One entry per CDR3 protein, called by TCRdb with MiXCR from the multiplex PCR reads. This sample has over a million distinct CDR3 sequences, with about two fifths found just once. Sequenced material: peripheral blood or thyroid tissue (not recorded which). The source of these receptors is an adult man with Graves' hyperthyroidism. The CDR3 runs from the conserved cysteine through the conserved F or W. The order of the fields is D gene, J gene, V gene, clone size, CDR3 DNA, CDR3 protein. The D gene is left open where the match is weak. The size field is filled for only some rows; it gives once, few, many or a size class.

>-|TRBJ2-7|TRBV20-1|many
TGCAGTGCTAGAGGTCCCGGGACGTCCCACGAGCAGTACTTC
CSARGPGTSHEQYF
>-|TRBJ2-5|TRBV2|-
TGTGCCACCGGCTTTACCAGGGCACGGGAGACCCAGTACTTC
CATGFTRARETQYF
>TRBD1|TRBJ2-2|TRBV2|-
TGTGCCAGCAGTGAAGCGTGGACAGGGGTAGGCGGGGAGCTGTTTTTT
CASSEAWTGVGGELFF
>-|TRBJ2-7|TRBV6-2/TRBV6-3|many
TGTGCCAGCAGTTGGCTGGCGACGTACGGGCAGTACTTC
CASSWLATYGQYF
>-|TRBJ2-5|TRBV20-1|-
TGCAGCGTTACGAAAAATCAAGAGACCCAGTACTTC
CSVTKNQETQYF
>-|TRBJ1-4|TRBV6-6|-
TGTGCCAGCAGTTACGAAGCGGCGGCGAATGAAAAACTGTTTTTT
CASSYEAAANEKLFF
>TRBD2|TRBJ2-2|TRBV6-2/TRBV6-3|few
TGTGCCAGCAGCGACGCTGCACCGGGACTAGCCACCGGGGAGCTGTTTTTT
CASSDAAPGLATGELFF
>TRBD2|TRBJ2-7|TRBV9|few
TGTGCCAGCAGCGCACTGGGGGGGAGGGAGCAGTACTTC
CASSALGGREQYF
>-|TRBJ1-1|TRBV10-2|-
TGCGCCAGCAGTGAGCCGGACACCTTGGGCACTGAAGCTTTCTTT
CASSEPDTLGTEAFF
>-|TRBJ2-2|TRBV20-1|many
TGCAGTGCTAATCTCTTGACCGGGAACACCGGGGAGCTGTTTTTT
CSANLLTGNTGELFF
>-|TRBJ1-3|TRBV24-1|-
TGTGCCACCGGACGAGGTGGTTCTGGAAACACCATATATTTT
CATGRGGSGNTIYF
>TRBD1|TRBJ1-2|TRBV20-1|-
TGCAGTGCTAGCCCAGGGGGTGGCTACACCTTC
CSASPGGGYTF
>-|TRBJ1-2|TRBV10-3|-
TGTGCCATCAGTGAGCCTGAAGTCCCCTCCTATGGCTACACCTTC
CAISEPEVPSYGYTF
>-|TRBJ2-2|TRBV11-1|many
TGTGCCAGCAGCTTAGCTGAAGCCGGGGAGCTGTTTTTT
CASSLAEAGELFF
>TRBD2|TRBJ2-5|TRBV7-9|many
TGTGCCAGCAGCTCCGGGACTAGCGGGTACCAAGAGACCCAGTACTTC
CASSSGTSGYQETQYF
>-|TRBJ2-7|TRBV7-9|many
TGTGCCAGCAGCACAGTTACAGCCTCCTACGAGCAGTACTTC
CASSTVTASYEQYF
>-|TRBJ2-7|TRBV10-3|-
TGTGCCACAGGTTTGGGGGTCTACGAGCAGTACTTC
CATGLGVYEQYF
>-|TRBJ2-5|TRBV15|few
TGTGCCACCAAGCCAGGGATCCAAGAGACCCAGTACTTC
CATKPGIQETQYF
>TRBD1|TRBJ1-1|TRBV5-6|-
TGTGCCAGCAGCCTAGGCTACAGTGACAGGGAGGAAGCTTTCTTT
CASSLGYSDREEAFF
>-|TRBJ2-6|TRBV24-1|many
TGTGCCACCGGGGTGACTGACCTCTCTGGGGCCAACGTCCTGACTTTC
CATGVTDLSGANVLTF
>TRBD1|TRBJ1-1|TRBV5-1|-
TGCGCCAGCAGCTGGGACAGGGTTGTAAGAGCTTTCTTT
CASSWDRVVRAFF